The 14 T cell receptor beta chains below all came from one sample that was sequenced in a study of T cells after yellow fever vaccination. From the 5' RACE reads, TCRdb called clonotypes with MiXCR, one entry per CDR3 protein. The sample contains 70,000 or so distinct CDR3 sequences, approximately 5% of which appear only once. This specimen was CD4+ T cells sorted from PBMCs, taken roughly 14 days after the first yellow fever vaccination. The receptors were gathered from a man younger than 30 who received the YFV17D yellow fever vaccine.

A note on this clonotype: At one boundary the junction diverges from the germline segment, which might be a read error. V and J are TRBV20-1 and TRBJ2-2; D is possibly TRBD1 (6 bases). CDR1 is DFQATT, CDR2 SNEGSKA, per germline (reference sequence). The CDR3 extends over 16 amino acids. The CDR3 spells CCAWGQAGGFGGELFF. The CDR3 DNA sequence: TGCTGTGCTTGGGGTCAGGCTGGGGGCTTTGGCGGGGAGCTGTTTTTT.

J is TRBJ2-5 and V is TRBV5-3; D is undetermined. TRBV5-3 is given ORF status, its function remaining uncertain. Trimming removed 8 bases from V and 5 bases from J, with 19 bases in between. The CDR3 has 14 amino acids. The CDR3 protein is CARGLGILCETQYF. CDR3 sequence (DNA): TGTGCCAGGGGCCTTGGCATCCTGTGCGAGACCCAGTACTTC.

V usage is TRBV11-3 and J usage is TRBJ2-7, with D possibly matching TRBD1 (6 bases). The CDR3 spans 13 residues. Germline values: CDR1 SGHNT, CDR2 YENEEA. Trimming stripped 5 bases from V and 3 bases from J, with 11 bases between. The CDR3 sequence: CASSQVQGYEQYF. The CDR3 DNA follows: TGTGCCAGCAGCCAAGTACAGGGCTACGAGCAGTACTTC. The full variable domain, rest sourced from reference TRBV11-3 and TRBJ2-7, is EAGVVQSPRYKIIEKKQPVAFWCNPISGHNTLYWYLQNLGQGPELLIRYENEEAVDDSQLPKDRFSAERLKGVDSTLKIQPAELGDSAVYLCASSQVQGYEQYFGPGTRLTVT.

Ten or more counts support this clonotype. The rearrangement links TRBV20-1 to TRBJ2-3; D call uncertain. This CDR3 comprises 16 residues. With 6 bases removed from V and 0 bases from J, the gap between germline ends came to 19 bases. Germline V gene data show CDR1 as DFQATT and CDR2 as SNEGSKA (reference sequence). CDR3 loop: CSAEARSRKSTDTQYF. As DNA, the CDR3 is TGCAGTGCCGAGGCACGCTCACGAAAAAGCACAGATACGCAGTATTTT.

This clonotype has at least ten counts. The chain joins TRBV30 to TRBJ2-3; a weak D match, TRBD1 (6 bases). The V gene's germline CDR1 is GTSNPN and CDR2 SVGIG (reference sequence). This CDR3 region has 14 residues. V was cut by 4 bases and J by 2 bases, with 13 bases left in between. The DNA of the CDR3 is TGTGCCTGGAAAGCTGGACAGAACACAGATACGCAGTATTTT. This codes for CAWKAGQNTDTQYF.

In this sample, this clonotype turned up many times. The chain links TRBV11-2 to TRBJ1-1; D possibly corresponds to TRBD1 (6 bases). This CDR3 is built from 14 residues. The germline CDR1 and CDR2 sequences are SGHAT and FQNNGV. V was clipped by 5 bases and J by 2 bases, with 12 bases between them. CDR3 region: CASSRVGANTEAFF. CDR3 in DNA: TGTGCCAGCAGCCGCGTGGGGGCCAACACTGAAGCTTTCTTT.

The sample holds a few counts of this clonotype. The V and J genes are TRBV24-1 and TRBJ2-5, with D hard to call. The CDR3 is 13 amino acids. The V end was cut by 3 bases, the J end by 5 bases, with 9 bases between. From germline, CDR1 is KGHDR and CDR2 SFDVKD. CDR3 DNA sequence: TGTGCCACCAGTGATATCTTTGGTGAGACCCAGTACTTC. Residues: CATSDIFGETQYF.

This clonotype showed up just once. V gene TRBV5-5 combines with J gene TRBJ2-7; D is undetermined. Trimming pared 9 bases from V and 3 bases from J, leaving 16 bases between. Germline V gene lookup returns CDR1 SGHKS and CDR2 YYEKEE (reference sequence). This CDR3 has 13 amino acids. CDR3 sequence (DNA): TGTGCCATGAGCCCCGGGCTCAGCTACGAGCAGTACGTC. Translating it yields CAMSPGLSYEQYV.

Ten or more counts support this clonotype. The chain is built from TRBV23-1 and TRBJ2-1; maybe TRBD2 (5 bases). TRBV23-1 is labeled an ORF, and its function is uncertain. V was trimmed by 2 bases and J by 7 bases, leaving 6 bases between them. This CDR3 contains 12 residues. CDR3 sequence reads: CASSQRRNEQFF. CDR3 coding DNA: TGCGCCAGCAGTCAACGGAGGAATGAGCAGTTCTTC.

This clonotype was picked up many times. In DNA, the CDR3 is TGTGCCAGCAGCCCCTTAGTAGGTCCAGATACGCAGTATTTT. Its protein is CASSPLVGPDTQYF. The chain carries TRBV9 and TRBJ2-3; D unclear. There are 14 residues in the CDR3. Trimming shortened V by 4 bases and J by 4 bases, and 13 bases separated the two germline ends. Germline V lookup: CDR1 SGDLS, CDR2 YYNGEE.

Many counts were recorded for this clonotype. The gene calls are TRBV20-1 and TRBJ1-2, with no clear D. There are 13 residues in the CDR3. Germline CDR1 is DFQATT and CDR2 is SNEGSKA (reference sequence). Trimming stripped 0 bases from V and 2 bases from J, with 7 bases between. In DNA, the CDR3 is TGCAGTGCTAGAGACCGGGAGAACTATGGCTACACCTTC. Amino acid sequence: CSARDRENYGYTF.

This clonotype was counted at least ten times. The chain is built from TRBV19 and TRBJ2-5; D gene uncertain. The CDR3 extends over 12 amino acids. Germline V gene sequence: CDR1 LNHDA, CDR2 SQIVND (reference sequence). V lost 10 bases to trimming and J lost 1 base, with 10 bases between them. The DNA for the CDR3 is TGTGCCACCTCCCCGGGCCAAGAGACCCAGTACTTC. Amino acids: CATSPGQETQYF.

Many counts were recorded for this clonotype. The gene calls are TRBV7-2 and TRBJ1-6; tentative D call: TRBD1 (5 bases). V was shortened by 2 bases and J by 7 bases, with 12 bases between the two germline ends. This CDR3 is built from 15 residues. The germline gives CDR1 SGHTA, CDR2 FQGNSA. CDR3 sequence (DNA): TGTGCCAGCAGCTTATGGGGACGGACAAATTCACCCCTCCACTTT. Translation gives CASSLWGRTNSPLHF. The whole variable domain, filled in from reference TRBV7-2 and TRBJ1-6, reads GAGVSQSPSNKVTEKGKDVELRCDPISGHTALYWYRQSLGQGLEFLIYFQGNSAPDKSGLPSDRFSAERTGGSVSTLTIQRTQQEDSAVYLCASSLWGRTNSPLHFGNGTRLTVT.

This clonotype was recorded many times. V and J are TRBV5-1 and TRBJ2-2, with TRBD1 as a possible D gene (5 bases). With 0 bases removed from V and 2 bases from J, the gap between germline ends came to 11 bases. The germline V gene encodes CDR1 SGHRS and CDR2 YFSETQ. The CDR3 totals 16 residues. CDR3 sequence reads: CASSLGTSLNTGELFF. CDR3 DNA: TGCGCCAGCAGCTTGGGGACAAGCCTTAACACCGGGGAGCTGTTTTTT.